The 31 T cell receptor beta chains in this list originate from one sample, sequenced in a study of Tregs in tolerant kidney transplant recipients. The protocol was immunoSEQ multiplex PCR, while the TCRdb copy is restricted to in-frame clones and leaves out a portion. The repertoire holds approximately 90,000 clones, with approximately 90% as singletons. The sequenced sample was CD8+ T cells from blood. All receptors derive from a human donor in good health.

V gene TRBV4-1 combines with J gene TRBJ1-4; tentatively, D is TRBD1 (5 bases). V was shortened by 0 bases and J by 15 bases, with 20 bases between the two germline ends. Per the germline V gene, CDR1 is MGHRA and CDR2 is YSYEKL. The CDR3 runs to 15 residues. The CDR3 bases are TGCGCCAGCAGCCAAGAAACCTTCGGAGGCAGGGTATTGTTTTTT. Translated, it gives CASSQETFGGRVLFF.

In this sample, this clone turned up a few times. The chain combines TRBV10-2 with TRBJ1-2; tentatively, D is TRBD1 (5 bases). The CDR3 has 11 amino acids. Germline lookup yields CDR1 WSHSY and CDR2 SAAADI. Trimming took 8 bases from V and 8 from J, leaving 12 bases between them. Written as DNA, the CDR3 is TGCGCCAGCGGTAAAGGGGAGGGCTACACCTTC. It codes for CASGKGEGYTF.

This sequence joins TRBV5-1 and TRBJ2-2; 8 bases align to TRBD1. From germline, CDR1 is SGHRS and CDR2 YFSETQ. J was trimmed by 7 bases and V by 4 bases; bases with no gene match: 6. This CDR3 is 14 amino acids long. The CDR3 loop reads CASSRDRPDGELFF. The CDR3 coding sequence is TGCGCCAGCAGCCGGGACAGGCCAGACGGGGAGCTGTTTTTT.

The rearrangement joins TRBV4-1 to TRBJ2-3, with D uncertain. The CDR3 consists of 13 residues. Trimming took off 4 bases at V and 1 base at J, with 6 bases between the two ends. Germline V lookup: CDR1 MGHRA, CDR2 YSYEKL. In nucleotides, the CDR3 is TGCGCCAGCAGCCCGACGGGCACAGATACGCAGTATTTT. This sequence encodes CASSPTGTDTQYF.

A few counts support this clone. This chain joins TRBV9 and TRBJ1-6, with D unclear. Germline V gene sequence: CDR1 SGDLS, CDR2 YYNGEE. This CDR3 has 15 amino acids. Trimming cost V 3 bases and J 9 bases, with 16 bases left between them. The CDR3 sequence: CASSAGGVSGSPLHF. In nucleotides, the CDR3 is TGTGCCAGCAGCGCCGGCGGGGTGAGTGGTTCACCCCTCCACTTT.

The V call is TRBV6-5, the J call TRBJ2-3; D gene uncertain. This CDR3 has 15 residues. Looked up from germline, CDR1 is MNHEY and CDR2 is SVGAGI. Trimming pared 0 bases from V and 4 bases from J, leaving 11 bases between. The CDR3 coding sequence is TGTGCCAGCAGTTACTCTTCCTTGGGCCCAGATACGCAGTATTTT. It specifies CASSYSSLGPDTQYF.

Within the sample, this clone is medium-sized. The rearrangement uses TRBV5-6 and TRBJ1-5; D gene unclear. V was shortened by 4 bases and J by 0 bases, with 11 bases between the two germline ends. The CDR3 has 15 amino acids. The germline gives CDR1 SGHDT, CDR2 YYEEEE. CDR3 region: CASSLFGSSNQPQHF. The CDR3 DNA is TGTGCCAGCAGCCTCTTCGGAAGTAGCAATCAGCCCCAGCATTTT.

J is TRBJ2-7 and V is TRBV9, with a tentative D call TRBD2 (6 bases). The V end lost 3 bases, the J end lost 7 bases, and 17 bases lay between the germline ends. Looked up from germline, CDR1 is SGDLS and CDR2 is YYNGEE. The CDR3 sequence is 14 residues long. The CDR3 loop is CASSGGDIGREQYF. CDR3 nucleotides: TGTGCCAGCAGCGGAGGGGATATAGGGAGGGAGCAGTACTTC.

The V call is TRBV19, the J call TRBJ1-1, with D perhaps TRBD1 (6 bases). Germline V gene lookup returns CDR1 LNHDA and CDR2 SQIVND (reference sequence). V lost 3 bases and J lost 1, with 9 bases in between. There are 14 residues in the CDR3. CDR3 nucleotides: TGTGCCAGTAGTATCCGGGACACGAACACTGAAGCTTTCTTT. Translated, it gives CASSIRDTNTEAFF.

This chain links TRBV4-1 with TRBJ2-7, with D tentatively TRBD1 or TRBD2 (6 bases each). Per the germline V gene, CDR1 is MGHRA and CDR2 is YSYEKL. This CDR3 is built from 16 residues. The V end was cut by 1 base, the J end by 1 base, with 14 bases between. CDR3 region: CASSQGPQGTSYEQYF. CDR3 sequence (DNA): TGCGCCAGCAGCCAAGGACCGCAGGGGACTTCCTACGAGCAGTACTTC.

The chain employs TRBV7-9 and TRBJ1-1, with TRBD1 as a possible D gene (5 bases). Germline loops: CDR1 SEHNR, CDR2 FQNEAQ (reference sequence). This CDR3 contains 13 residues. V was cut by 3 bases and J by 3 bases, with 8 bases left in between. CDR3 loop: CASSFQGDTEAFF. The CDR3 nucleotides read TGTGCCAGCAGCTTCCAGGGAGACACTGAAGCTTTCTTT.

V gene TRBV9 combines with J gene TRBJ1-1; TRBD1 is a possible D gene (6 bases). Trimming left V 4 bases short and J 11 bases short, with 15 bases between. In germline, CDR1 is SGDLS, CDR2 YYNGEE. This CDR3 contains 12 residues. CDR3 nucleotide sequence: TGTGCCAGCAGCCCCCGGGCGGGGGCCGCTTTCTTT. This codes for CASSPRAGAAFF.

This sequence joins TRBV29-1 and TRBJ2-7; D ambiguous. This CDR3 region has 12 residues. Germline CDR1 is SQVTM and CDR2 is ANQGSEA. V was clipped by 0 bases and J by 1 base, with 4 bases between them. The CDR3 bases are TGCAGCGTTGAAGATACATCCTACGAGCAGTACTTC. Amino acid sequence: CSVEDTSYEQYF.

V usage is TRBV30 and J usage is TRBJ2-1; D uncertain. V gave up 0 bases and J gave up 7 bases, with 4 bases separating them. Germline CDR1 is GTSNPN and CDR2 is SVGIG (reference sequence). The CDR3 sequence is 11 residues long. CDR3 bases: TGTGCCTGGAGTGTTGTAAATGAGCAGTTCTTC. Amino acids: CAWSVVNEQFF. Full variable domain (missing parts from reference TRBV30 and TRBJ2-1): SQTIHQWPATLVQPVGSPLSLECTVEGTSNPNLYWYRQAAGRGLQLLFYSVGIGQISSEVPQNLSASRPQDRQFILSSKKLLLSDSGFYLCAWSVVNEQFFGPGTRLTVL.

The chain has TRBV2 and TRBJ1-5; TRBD1 matches at 10 bases. V lost 5 bases and J lost 7; bases outside the gene matches: 8. The CDR3 runs to 15 residues. CDR1 is SNHLY, CDR2 FYNNEI, per germline. CDR3 loop: CASSQGQGGWQPQHF. The CDR3 DNA sequence: TGTGCCAGCAGTCAAGGACAGGGGGGGTGGCAGCCCCAGCATTTT.

The chain has TRBV6-5 and TRBJ2-5, with D perhaps TRBD1 (6 bases). This CDR3 is 14 amino acids long. V was cut by 0 bases and J by 4 bases, with 9 bases left in between. CDR1 is MNHEY and CDR2 is SVGAGI in the germline V gene. Here the CDR3 DNA reads TGTGCCAGCAGTTACTCGTCAGGGGTAGAGACCCAGTACTTC. Protein: CASSYSSGVETQYF.

The V call is TRBV27, the J call TRBJ2-7, with unresolved D. Germline V gene data show CDR1 as MNHEY and CDR2 as SMNVEV (reference sequence). There are 13 residues in the CDR3. V was clipped by 5 bases and J by 3 bases, with 11 bases between them. DNA of the CDR3: TGTGCCAGCAGTCCCCGACAACTCTACGAGCAGTACTTC. Protein: CASSPRQLYEQYF.

V is TRBV7-9 and J is TRBJ2-5; D is undetermined. V lost 2 bases to trimming and J lost 3 bases, with 7 bases between them. The CDR3 spans 13 residues. In germline, CDR1 is SEHNR, CDR2 FQNEAQ (reference sequence). DNA for the CDR3: TGTGCCAGCAGCTTACAACTTGAAGAGACCCAGTACTTC. The encoded protein is CASSLQLEETQYF.

CDR3 DNA: TGTGCCAGCAGCACCAGCGGAAGATATGGCTACACCTTC. The encoded protein is CASSTSGRYGYTF. The V gene is TRBV6-5, the J gene TRBJ1-2; no firm D call. Germline loops: CDR1 MNHEY, CDR2 SVGAGI. The CDR3 consists of 13 residues. Trimming pared 6 bases from V and 5 bases from J, leaving 13 bases between.

The chain uses TRBV15 and TRBJ2-7; D is possibly TRBD1 or TRBD2 (7 bases each). Germline loops: CDR1 LNHNV, CDR2 YYDKDF (reference sequence). V was cut by 3 bases and J by 1 base, with 19 bases left in between. This CDR3 is 17 amino acids long. CDR3 loop: CATSSQGGRDGSYEQYF. The CDR3 DNA reads TGTGCCACCAGCAGCCAGGGGGGGCGGGATGGTTCCTACGAGCAGTACTTC.

The chain employs TRBV27 and TRBJ1-5, with 7 bases identical to TRBD1. This CDR3 contains 15 residues. From germline, CDR1 is MNHEY and CDR2 SMNVEV (reference sequence). The J segment lost 5 bases and the V segment lost 4 bases, leaving 8 bases of the junction unmatched. The CDR3 bases are TGTGCCAGCAGTTCATCCAACAGGGGCGATCAGCCCCAGCATTTT. Residues: CASSSSNRGDQPQHF.

V gene TRBV6-1 combines with J gene TRBJ2-3; the match to TRBD2 covers 13 bases. In germline, CDR1 is MNHNS, CDR2 SASEGT. CDR3 size: 15 residues. V lost 8 bases, J lost 0 bases, and 2 bases stayed unmatched. The CDR3 coding sequence is TGTGCCAGCGGGGGACTAGCGGGAAGCACAGATACGCAGTATTTT. Translated, it gives CASGGLAGSTDTQYF.

CDR3 loop: CASSYQGYEQYF. The CDR3 nucleotides are TGTGCCAGCAGCTACCAGGGCTACGAGCAGTACTTC. The chain has TRBV6-5 and TRBJ2-7; a weak D match, TRBD1 (5 bases). Germline V gene sequence: CDR1 MNHEY, CDR2 SVGAGI. There are 12 residues in the CDR3. With 6 bases removed from V and 3 bases from J, the gap between germline ends came to 9 bases.

The chain recombines TRBV5-1 with TRBJ2-1, with 11 bases that match TRBD2. V lost 3 bases to trimming and J lost 3 bases; unmatched junction nucleotides: 2. Germline V CDR1 and CDR2: SGHRS, YFSETQ. The CDR3 has 15 residues. For the CDR3, the DNA is TGCGCCAGCAGCTCCGGGACTAGCGGCTACAATGAGCAGTTCTTC. Its translation: CASSSGTSGYNEQFF.

This chain links TRBV19 with TRBJ1-1; 10 nucleotides agree with TRBD1. CDR1 and CDR2 (germline): LNHDA, SQIVND (reference sequence). V was clipped by 10 bases and J by 1 base; unmatched bases: 3. CDR3 length: 13 amino acids. CDR3 in amino acids: CATGDRGNTEAFF. The CDR3 DNA reads TGTGCCACCGGGGACAGGGGGAACACTGAAGCTTTCTTT.

This chain joins TRBV6-5 and TRBJ1-4; D is possibly TRBD1 (5 bases). V dropped 4 bases and J dropped 11 bases, with 17 bases sitting between them. The CDR3 is made up of 14 amino acids. The germline CDR1 and CDR2 sequences are MNHEY and SVGAGI. CDR3 amino acids: CASSFENRGRKLFF. In DNA, the CDR3 is TGTGCCAGCAGTTTCGAGAATCGGGGCCGTAAACTGTTTTTT.

This sequence joins TRBV7-9 and TRBJ1-2; 7 bases map to TRBD1. The CDR3 extends over 15 amino acids. J was trimmed by 4 bases and V by 5 bases; bases with no gene match: 10. CDR1 and CDR2 from the germline V gene are SEHNR and FQNEAQ (reference sequence). The CDR3 reads CASSLTGQTSYGYTF. The DNA of the CDR3 is TGTGCCAGCAGCCTCACGGGACAGACCTCCTATGGCTACACCTTC.

The chain employs TRBV10-2 and TRBJ2-1, with D possibly called TRBD1 or TRBD2 (6 bases each). The length of the CDR3 is 11 residues. Germline V CDR1 and CDR2: WSHSY, SAAADI. The V and J ends lost 6 bases and 10 bases respectively, with 10 bases between them. For the CDR3, the DNA is TGCGCCAGCAGCCGGGGGCTCGAGCAGTTCTTC. Translation gives CASSRGLEQFF.

The V gene is TRBV7-7, the J gene TRBJ2-3; D uncertain. Trimming removed 5 bases at V and 0 bases at J, with 12 bases between. CDR1 and CDR2 (germline): SSHAT, FNYEAQ (reference sequence). CDR3 size: 15 residues. CDR3 sequence (DNA): TGTGCCAGCAGCCTCAGCTTTCAAAGCACAGATACGCAGTATTTT. Amino acids: CASSLSFQSTDTQYF. Looking up the rest from reference TRBV7-7 and TRBJ2-3 gives the full variable domain: GAGVSQSPRYKVTKRGQDVTLRCDPISSHATLYWYQQALGQGPEFLTYFNYEAQPDKSGLPSDRFSAERPEGSISTLTIQRTEQRDSAMYRCASSLSFQSTDTQYFGPGTRLTVL.

The gene calls are TRBV7-9 and TRBJ2-4; 8 bases line up with TRBD1. Losses at the gene ends were 0 bases for V and 0 bases for J; bases not matched to a gene: 4. This CDR3 is built from 17 residues. Germline loops: CDR1 SEHNR, CDR2 FQNEAQ (reference sequence). In DNA, the CDR3 is TGTGCCAGCAGCTTAGCAGGACAGGGATTAGCCAAAAACATTCAGTACTTC. Protein: CASSLAGQGLAKNIQYF.

V is TRBV30 and J is TRBJ1-1, with D perhaps matching TRBD1 (6 bases). The germline V gene encodes CDR1 GTSNPN and CDR2 SVGIG (reference sequence). The CDR3 has 15 residues. The ends were cut back, 0 bases at V and 1 base at J, with 12 bases in the middle. CDR3 DNA: TGTGCCTGGAGTGTAGGGCAGGGGAGGAACACTGAAGCTTTCTTT. Translating it yields CAWSVGQGRNTEAFF. Combining the CDR3 with reference TRBV30 and TRBJ1-1 gives the whole variable domain SQTIHQWPATLVQPVGSPLSLECTVEGTSNPNLYWYRQAAGRGLQLLFYSVGIGQISSEVPQNLSASRPQDRQFILSSKKLLLSDSGFYLCAWSVGQGRNTEAFFGQGTRLTVV.